These 17 T cell receptor beta chains share one sample of origin, sequenced in a study of response to subunit inactivated influenza vaccine. Via MiXCR, TCRdb re-called the RT-PCR reads, giving one row per CDR3 protein. Found here are about 650,000 distinct CDR3 sequences, about a sixth of them singletons; the top ten hold roughly 11%. The source material was PBMCs from blood, sampled approximately 13 days after vaccination. The receptors derive from a man in his fifties who received an inactivated influenza vaccine.

This clonotype was counted once. This sequence joins TRBV3-1 and TRBJ2-3, with 13 bases identical to TRBD2. The V gene end was trimmed by 2 bases and the J gene end by 5 bases; junction bases not matched to a gene: 4. Germline values: CDR1 LGHDT, CDR2 YNNKEL (reference sequence). The CDR3 length is 16 residues. The chain's CDR3 is CASSQRTSGRGDTQYF. The CDR3 coding sequence is TGTGCCAGCAGCCAAAGGACTAGCGGGAGAGGAGATACGCAGTATTTT.

A single count supports this clonotype. The chain is built from TRBV7-9 and TRBJ2-3, with 12 bases that match TRBD2. The germline V gene has CDR1 SEHNR and CDR2 FQNEAQ (reference sequence). This CDR3 region has 14 residues. V trimming: 6 bases; J trimming: 4 bases; junction bases outside the gene matches: 2. CDR3: CASRRTSGADTQYF. Here the CDR3 DNA reads TGTGCCAGCAGGAGGACTAGCGGGGCAGATACGCAGTATTTT.

This clonotype was picked up many times. J is TRBJ2-7 and V is TRBV30, with 9 nucleotides matching TRBD1. The length of the CDR3 is 13 residues. Trimming cost V 0 bases and J 3 bases; bases outside gene matches: 0. The germline V gene has CDR1 GTSNPN and CDR2 SVGIG (reference sequence). In DNA form, the CDR3 reads TGTGCCTGGAGTGTGGGACAGGGCTACGAGCAGTACTTC. This translates into CAWSVGQGYEQYF.

This clonotype came up a few times. V gene TRBV2 combines with J gene TRBJ2-7; D is possibly TRBD1 (6 bases). Per germline, CDR1 SNHLY and CDR2 FYNNEI. Trimming pared 3 bases from V and 1 base from J, leaving 13 bases between. This CDR3 comprises 15 residues. CDR3 loop: CASSEGAGASYEQYF. CDR3 in DNA: TGTGCCAGCAGTGAGGGGGCAGGCGCTTCCTACGAGCAGTACTTC.

This chain joins TRBV10-2 and TRBJ2-7; D uncertain. CDR1 WSHSY and CDR2 SAAADI come from the germline V gene. The V end was cut by 2 bases, the J end by 3 bases, with 5 bases between. The CDR3 is 12 residues long. As DNA, the CDR3 is TGCGCCAGCAGTGAGCCCGGCTACGAGCAGTACTTC. Translated: CASSEPGYEQYF.

This clonotype was observed a few times. The chain recombines TRBV24-1 with TRBJ2-1, with 12 bases fitting TRBD1. J was trimmed by 9 bases and V by 4 bases; bases with no gene match: 15. The CDR3 has 18 residues. The germline V gene encodes CDR1 KGHDR and CDR2 SFDVKD. This CDR3 is CATSDTGTGGRGDFEQFF. The CDR3 DNA follows: TGTGCCACCAGTGACACCGGGACAGGGGGCAGGGGCGATTTTGAGCAGTTCTTC.

CDR3 sequence reads: CASSLLTGRTDTQYF. In DNA, the CDR3 is TGCGCCAGCAGCTTATTAACGGGGCGCACAGATACGCAGTATTTT. The rearrangement uses TRBV5-1 and TRBJ2-3; either TRBD1 or TRBD2 may fit D (5 bases each). Germline V lookup: CDR1 SGHRS, CDR2 YFSETQ. The length of the CDR3 is 15 residues. Trimming removed 2 bases at V and 1 base at J, with 11 bases between.

The V call is TRBV29-1, the J call TRBJ2-3; tentative D call: TRBD2 (6 bases). The V end was cut by 8 bases, the J end by 6 bases, with 12 bases between. The CDR3 runs to 11 residues. Germline-derived CDR1 and CDR2 are SQVTM and ANQGSEA. The CDR3 spells CSSIAVDTQYF. CDR3 nucleotides: TGCAGCTCCATAGCGGTGGATACGCAGTATTTT.

J is TRBJ2-1 and V is TRBV12-3 or TRBV12-4, with 7 bases aligning to TRBD2. This CDR3 contains 19 residues. V was pared by 10 bases and J by 0 bases, with 21 bases of the junction left unmatched. In DNA, the CDR3 is TGTGCCATCTCTCGGCTGACTAGCTCCGGGGGTCCCTCCTACAATGAGCAGTTCTTC. Encoded protein: CAISRLTSSGGPSYNEQFF.

There are a few counts of this clonotype. This chain connects TRBV25-1 to TRBJ2-1; D is unclear. With 7 bases removed from V and 10 bases from J, the gap between germline ends came to 11 bases. The CDR3 totals 11 residues. Germline CDR1 is MGHDK and CDR2 is SYGVNS. The CDR3 protein is CASNYRTEQFF. The CDR3 DNA is TGTGCCAGCAACTATCGGACCGAGCAGTTCTTC.

V gene TRBV7-6 combines with J gene TRBJ2-3; 11 nucleotides line up with TRBD2. This CDR3 has 14 amino acids. Germline V CDR1 and CDR2: SGHVS, FNYEAQ. V was pared by 1 base and J by 14 bases, with 8 bases of the junction left unmatched. The CDR3: CASSLGTSGGVSYF. The DNA for the CDR3 is TGTGCCAGCAGCTTAGGTACTAGCGGGGGCGTCTCGTATTTT. Supplemented by reference TRBV7-6 and TRBJ2-3, the full variable domain reads GAGVSQSPRYKVTKRGQDVALRCDPISGHVSLYWYRQALGQGPEFLTYFNYEAQQDKSGLPNDRFSAERPEGSISTLTIQRTEQRDSAMYRCASSLGTSGGVSYFGPGTRLTVL.

This clonotype was detected a few times. The chain is built from TRBV6-1 and TRBJ2-5; 7 bases fit TRBD2. The V segment lost 10 bases and the J segment 5 bases; nucleotides outside the gene matches: 13. Germline CDR1 is MNHNS and CDR2 is SASEGT. The length of the CDR3 is 14 residues. CDR3 sequence: CATASAGTGETQYF. The DNA of the CDR3 is TGTGCCACCGCTTCAGCGGGAACCGGGGAGACCCAGTACTTC.

The chain uses TRBV4-1 and TRBJ1-1; tentatively, D is TRBD1 (5 bases). CDR3 size: 16 residues. The V and J ends lost 3 bases and 1 base respectively, with 15 bases between them. CDR1 MGHRA and CDR2 YSYEKL come from the germline V gene. The DNA of the CDR3 is TGCGCCAGCAGCCATTTCCCCGTCGGGGGGAACACTGAAGCTTTCTTT. This encodes CASSHFPVGGNTEAFF.

The V and J genes are TRBV28 and TRBJ2-5, with no clear D. V shed 8 bases and J shed 6 bases, with 16 bases lying between them. Per germline, CDR1 MDHEN and CDR2 SYDVKM. CDR3 length: 13 amino acids. The CDR3 bases are TGTGCCAGCCAAACCCCGGGTGGAAAGACCCAGTACTTC. Translated, it gives CASQTPGGKTQYF.

The chain links TRBV18 to TRBJ1-5, with D unresolved. The CDR3 loop spans 15 amino acids. The V end lost 4 bases, the J end lost 1 base, and 11 bases lay between the germline ends. The germline V gene has CDR1 KGHSH and CDR2 LQKENI. In nucleotides, the CDR3 is TGTGCCAGCTCACTGGCTTCCGGGAGCAATCAGCCCCAGCATTTT. Its translation: CASSLASGSNQPQHF. Full variable domain (missing parts from reference TRBV18 and TRBJ1-5): NAGVMQNPRHLVRRRGQEARLRCSPMKGHSHVYWYRQLPEEGLKFMVYLQKENIIDESGMPKERFSAEFPKEGPSILRIQQVVRGDSAAYFCASSLASGSNQPQHFGDGTRLSIL.

The rearrangement links TRBV29-1 to TRBJ2-5; the D gene is possibly TRBD2 (5 bases). Germline V CDR1 and CDR2: SQVTM, ANQGSEA. This CDR3 has 14 residues. V was cut by 4 bases and J by 7 bases, with 19 bases left in between. DNA of the CDR3: TGCAGCGTTGTCCGGCTAGCACCCCTTGCGACCCAGTACTTC. It specifies CSVVRLAPLATQYF. Based on the CDR3 plus reference TRBV29-1 and TRBJ2-5, the full variable domain is SAVISQKPSRDICQRGTSLTIQCQVDSQVTMMFWYRQQPGQSLTLIATANQGSEATYESGFVIDKFPISRPNLTFSTLTVSNMSPEDSSIYLCSVVRLAPLATQYFGPGTRLLVL.

This clonotype was seen a handful of times. V usage is TRBV9 and J usage is TRBJ1-1, with a possible D match to TRBD1 (5 bases). CDR3 size: 14 residues. The ends were cut back, 4 bases at V and 4 bases at J, with 14 bases in the middle. The germline CDR1 and CDR2 sequences are SGDLS and YYNGEE. The CDR3 loop is CASSSRVFGTEAFF. The CDR3 nucleotides read TGTGCCAGCAGCTCCAGGGTTTTCGGCACTGAAGCTTTCTTT.